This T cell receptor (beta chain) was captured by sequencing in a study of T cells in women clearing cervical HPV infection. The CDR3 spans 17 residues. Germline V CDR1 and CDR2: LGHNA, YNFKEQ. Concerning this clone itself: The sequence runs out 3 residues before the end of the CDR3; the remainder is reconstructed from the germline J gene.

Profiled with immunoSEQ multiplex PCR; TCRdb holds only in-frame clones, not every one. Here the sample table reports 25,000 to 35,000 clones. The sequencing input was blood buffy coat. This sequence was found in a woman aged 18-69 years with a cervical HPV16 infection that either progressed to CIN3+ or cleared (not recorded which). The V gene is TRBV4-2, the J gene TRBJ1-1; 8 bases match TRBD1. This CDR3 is CASSPPGGQGATTGAFF. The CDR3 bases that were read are TGTGCCAGCAGCCCACCGGGTGGGCAGGGGGCTACCACAGGA.